The 17 T cell receptor beta chains presented below share a single source sample, sequenced in a study of radiation and T cells in renal cell carcinoma. Generated by immunoSEQ multiplex PCR, the TCRdb table keeps only in-frame clones and is missing some. The sample holds 150,000 or so clones, about 87% seen once. The sample's time point: baseline pretreatment blood. Treatment specified: 15 Gy SBRT to primary tumor, nephrectomy 4 weeks later. The material was blood, obtained from a patient whose treatment included radiotherapy and nephrectomy. The receptors here all came from a woman in her 70s with renal cell carcinoma.

The rearrangement uses TRBV2 and TRBJ1-3; 7 nucleotides match TRBD1. Looked up from germline, CDR1 is SNHLY and CDR2 is FYNNEI. V shed 11 bases, J shed 4 bases, and the junction held 5 bases outside the gene matches. The CDR3 runs 12 residues. CDR3 sequence reads: CASQGQGNTIYF. In DNA form, the CDR3 reads TGTGCCTCCCAGGGACAGGGAAACACCATATATTTT.

This chain uses TRBV5-4 with TRBJ2-2; tentatively, D is TRBD1 (6 bases). This CDR3 spans 16 amino acids. Per the germline V gene, CDR1 is SGHNT and CDR2 is YYREEE (reference sequence). V lost 4 bases and J lost 1, with 14 bases in between. The CDR3 here is CASSPSGTLNTGELFF. The CDR3, as DNA: TGTGCCAGCAGCCCTTCCGGGACACTGAACACCGGGGAGCTGTTTTTT.

The J gene is TRBJ2-7, the V gene TRBV5-4; 10 bases line up with TRBD2. Germline-derived CDR1 and CDR2 are SGHNT and YYREEE (reference sequence). This CDR3 is built from 14 residues. V dropped 0 bases and J dropped 7; count of bases not matched to a gene: 4. In nucleotides, the CDR3 is TGTGCCAGCAGCTTGGGAGCGGGGGGGCTTGAGCAGTACTTC. It specifies CASSLGAGGLEQYF.

The CDR3 bases are TGTGCCAGCAGTTTACTGGGTTATCAGCCCCAGCATTTT. It is translated as CASSLLGYQPQHF. The chain links TRBV28 to TRBJ1-5; D is uncertain. This CDR3 spans 13 amino acids. Germline V gene data show CDR1 as MDHEN and CDR2 as SYDVKM. Trimming pared 2 bases from V and 5 bases from J, leaving 7 bases between. The entire variable domain, with the rest obtained from reference TRBV28 and TRBJ1-5, is as follows: DVKVTQSSRYLVKRTGEKVFLECVQDMDHENMFWYRQDPGLGLRLIYFSYDVKMKEKGDIPEGYSVSREKKERFSLILESASTNQTSMYLCASSLLGYQPQHFGDGTRLSIL.

V gene TRBV10-3 combines with J gene TRBJ1-2, with 7 bases fitting TRBD1. The junction had 3 bases not matched to a gene; V was cut back by 4 bases and J by 4 bases. The germline V gene encodes CDR1 ENHRY and CDR2 SYGVKD. CDR3 length equals 13 residues. The CDR3 region is CAISVAGGYGYTF. CDR3 sequence (DNA): TGTGCCATCAGTGTGGCAGGGGGCTATGGCTACACCTTC.

This chain connects TRBV4-1 to TRBJ1-5; D remains unclear. V lost 0 bases to trimming and J lost 1 base, with 10 bases between them. Germline CDR1 MGHRA, CDR2 YSYEKL. CDR3 length: 16 residues. The CDR3 nucleotides read TGCGCCAGCAGCCAAGATTCTGGGTCGAGCAATCAGCCCCAGCATTTT. As protein: CASSQDSGSSNQPQHF.

J is TRBJ2-1 and V is TRBV4-2; 9 positions match TRBD1. CDR3 size: 16 residues. V dropped 4 bases and J dropped 8; count of bases not matched to a gene: 12. CDR1 LGHNA and CDR2 YNFKEQ come from the germline V gene. CDR3 sequence (DNA): TGTGCCAGCAGCCGAACGACAGGGGGAGAGATCTATGAGCAGTTCTTC. Translated, it gives CASSRTTGGEIYEQFF.

V usage is TRBV7-2 and J usage is TRBJ1-5, with 8 nucleotides matching TRBD1. CDR1 and CDR2 (germline): SGHTA, FQGNSA. Trimming cost V 5 bases and J 1 base; bases outside gene matches: 7. The CDR3 loop spans 16 amino acids. CDR3 bases: TGTGCCAGCAGCCGCACAGGGGGGGGAAGCAATCAGCCCCAGCATTTT. Its translation: CASSRTGGGSNQPQHF.

The J gene is TRBJ2-3, the V gene TRBV5-1; 13 bases fit TRBD2. The germline V gene has CDR1 SGHRS and CDR2 YFSETQ. Unmatched junction bases numbered 3, after V lost 4 bases and J lost 4 bases. There are 15 residues in the CDR3. CDR3 residues: CASSALAGGADTQYF. CDR3 DNA: TGCGCCAGCAGCGCACTAGCGGGGGGGGCAGATACGCAGTATTTT.

The chain joins TRBV27 to TRBJ1-6, with 7 bases that match TRBD1. From germline, CDR1 is MNHEY and CDR2 SMNVEV (reference sequence). There are 16 residues in the CDR3. With V trimmed by 6 bases and J by 2 bases, 7 bases remained unmatched. In DNA form, the CDR3 reads TGTGCCAGCAGCCCTGACAGGGCCCCCTATAATTCACCCCTCCACTTT. Translation: CASSPDRAPYNSPLHF.

This chain links TRBV5-1 with TRBJ1-1, with TRBD1 identical over 8 bases. J gave up 5 bases and V 3 bases, and 9 bases lay outside the gene matches. Germline-derived CDR1 and CDR2 are SGHRS and YFSETQ. This CDR3 is built from 15 residues. The CDR3: CASSSQLDRETEAFF. The CDR3 DNA sequence: TGCGCCAGCAGCTCCCAACTGGACAGGGAAACTGAAGCTTTCTTT.

This chain links TRBV7-8 with TRBJ1-3; D uncertain. Trimming removed 1 base from V and 4 bases from J, with 17 bases in between. From germline, CDR1 is SGHVS and CDR2 FQNEAQ. The CDR3 runs 17 residues. The CDR3 here is CASSLEGLVSAGNTIYF. DNA of the CDR3: TGTGCCAGCAGCTTAGAAGGTTTAGTGAGTGCAGGAAACACCATATATTTT. The full variable domain, rest sourced from reference TRBV7-8 and TRBJ1-3, is GAGVSQSPRYKVAKRGQDVALRCDPISGHVSLFWYQQALGQGPEFLTYFQNEAQLDKSGLPSDRFFAERPEGSVSTLKIQRTQQEDSAVYLCASSLEGLVSAGNTIYFGEGSWLTVV.

The chain recombines TRBV14 with TRBJ2-3, with TRBD2 matching over 8 bases. Germline V CDR1 and CDR2: SGHDN, FVKESK. The junction had 9 bases not matched to a gene; V was cut back by 3 bases and J by 4 bases. The length of the CDR3 is 16 residues. The CDR3 spells CASSHIGVGGADTQYF. CDR3 DNA sequence: TGTGCCAGCAGCCACATCGGGGTCGGGGGGGCAGATACGCAGTATTTT.

The count of this clone is one. V gene TRBV6-5 combines with J gene TRBJ2-1; 12 nucleotides line up with TRBD1. The CDR3 runs 15 residues. The germline gives CDR1 MNHEY, CDR2 SVGAGI. The V gene end was trimmed by 5 bases and the J gene end by 7 bases; junction bases not matched to a gene: 6. The CDR3 coding sequence is TGTGCCAGCAGTCCGGGACAGGGGGCCAGGAATGAGCAGTTCTTC. Protein product: CASSPGQGARNEQFF.

The chain employs TRBV6-1 and TRBJ2-2, with D hard to call. V lost 6 bases to trimming and J lost 5 bases, with 10 bases between them. Germline CDR1 and CDR2: MNHNS and SASEGT. The CDR3 sequence is 13 residues long. The CDR3 loop reads CASRDPGTGELFF. The CDR3, as DNA: TGTGCCAGCAGGGACCCAGGAACCGGGGAGCTGTTTTTT.

The chain combines TRBV6-1 with TRBJ2-7, with D uncertain. Trimming took 4 bases from V and 4 from J, leaving 11 bases between them. This CDR3 is 13 amino acids long. From germline, CDR1 is MNHNS and CDR2 SASEGT. The CDR3 sequence: CASSVMTRYEQYF. The CDR3 coding sequence is TGTGCCAGCAGTGTGATGACCCGATACGAGCAGTACTTC.

This clone has just one count. V gene TRBV7-3 combines with J gene TRBJ2-1, with 11 bases that match TRBD2. The CDR3 loop spans 15 amino acids. Looked up from germline, CDR1 is SGHTA and CDR2 is FQGTGA. The J segment lost 4 bases and the V segment lost 5 bases, leaving 4 bases of the junction unmatched. The CDR3, as DNA: TGTGCCAGCAGCCAACGACTAGCGGGGTACAATGAGCAGTTCTTC. It yields the protein CASSQRLAGYNEQFF.